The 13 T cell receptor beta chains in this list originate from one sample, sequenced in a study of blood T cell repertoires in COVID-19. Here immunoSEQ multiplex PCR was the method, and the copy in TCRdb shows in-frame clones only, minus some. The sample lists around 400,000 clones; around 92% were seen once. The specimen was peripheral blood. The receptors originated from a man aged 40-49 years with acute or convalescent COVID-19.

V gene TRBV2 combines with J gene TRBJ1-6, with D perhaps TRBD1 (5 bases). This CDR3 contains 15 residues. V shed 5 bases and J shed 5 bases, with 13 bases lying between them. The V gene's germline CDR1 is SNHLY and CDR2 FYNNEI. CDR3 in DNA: TGTGCCAGCAGTCAAGAGACAGTGGATAATTCACCCCTCCACTTT. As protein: CASSQETVDNSPLHF. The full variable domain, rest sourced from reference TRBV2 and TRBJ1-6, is EPEVTQTPSHQVTQMGQEVILRCVPISNHLYFYWYRQILGQKVEFLVSFYNNEISEKSEIFDDQFSVERPDGSNFTLKIRSTKLEDSAMYFCASSQETVDNSPLHFGNGTRLTVT.

CDR3 sequence reads: CASKLAGGPGADTQYF. Written as DNA, the CDR3 is TGTGCCAGTAAACTAGCGGGAGGGCCTGGAGCAGATACGCAGTATTTT. J is TRBJ2-3 and V is TRBV19; 13 bases agree with TRBD2. Germline CDR1 is LNHDA and CDR2 is SQIVND (reference sequence). Unmatched junction bases numbered 8, after V lost 7 bases and J lost 4 bases. The CDR3 length is 16 residues.

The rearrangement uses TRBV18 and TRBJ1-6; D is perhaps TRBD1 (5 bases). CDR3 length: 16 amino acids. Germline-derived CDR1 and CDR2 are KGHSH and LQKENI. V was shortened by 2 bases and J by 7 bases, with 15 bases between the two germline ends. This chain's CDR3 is CASSPSQGRVNSPLHF. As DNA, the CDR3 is TGTGCCAGCTCACCATCGCAGGGAAGGGTAAATTCACCCCTCCACTTT.

The CDR3 region has the DNA TGTGCCAGCAGCCAGACAGGGATGGAGTGGCAGCCCCAGCATTTT. Translated, it gives CASSQTGMEWQPQHF. The chain combines TRBV27 with TRBJ1-5, with TRBD1 matching over 7 bases. Trimming at V came to 6 bases and at J to 7 bases, leaving 12 bases not matched to a gene. CDR1 is MNHEY, CDR2 SMNVEV, per germline (reference sequence). CDR3 size: 15 residues.

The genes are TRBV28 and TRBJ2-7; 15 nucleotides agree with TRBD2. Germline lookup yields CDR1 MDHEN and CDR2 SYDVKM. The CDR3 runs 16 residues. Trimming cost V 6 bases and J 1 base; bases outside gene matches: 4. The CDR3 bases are TGTGCCAGCAGGTCCGGGACTAGCGGGGGGTCCTACGAGCAGTACTTC. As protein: CASRSGTSGGSYEQYF.

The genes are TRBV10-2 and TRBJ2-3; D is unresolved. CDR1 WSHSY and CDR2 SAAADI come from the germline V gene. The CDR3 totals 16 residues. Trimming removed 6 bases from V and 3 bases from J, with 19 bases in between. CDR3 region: CASSELSGVQTDTQYF. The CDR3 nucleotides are TGCGCCAGCAGCGAACTTAGTGGAGTTCAGACAGATACGCAGTATTTT.

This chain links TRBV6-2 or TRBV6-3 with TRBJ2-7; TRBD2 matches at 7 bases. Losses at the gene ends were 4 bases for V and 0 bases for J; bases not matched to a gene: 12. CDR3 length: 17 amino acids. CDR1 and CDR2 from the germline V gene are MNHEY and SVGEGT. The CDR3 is CASSSIRSGARSYEQYF. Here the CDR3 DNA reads TGTGCCAGCAGTTCCATACGGAGCGGGGCCCGCTCCTACGAGCAGTACTTC.

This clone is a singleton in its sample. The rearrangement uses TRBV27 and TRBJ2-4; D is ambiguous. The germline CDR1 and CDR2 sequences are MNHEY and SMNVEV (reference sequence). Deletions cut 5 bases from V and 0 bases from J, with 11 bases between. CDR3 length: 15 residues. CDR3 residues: CASSSWAEAKNIQYF. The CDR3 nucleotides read TGTGCCAGCAGTAGCTGGGCCGAAGCCAAAAACATTCAGTACTTC.

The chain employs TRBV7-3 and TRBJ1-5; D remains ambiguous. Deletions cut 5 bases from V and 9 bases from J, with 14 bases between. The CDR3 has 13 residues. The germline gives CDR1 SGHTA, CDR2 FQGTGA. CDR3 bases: TGTGCCAGCAGCCCGTACGGTGGAGGGCCCCAGCATTTT. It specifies CASSPYGGGPQHF. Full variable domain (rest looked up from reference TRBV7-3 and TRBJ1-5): GAGVSQTPSNKVTEKGKYVELRCDPISGHTALYWYRQSLGQGPEFLIYFQGTGAADDSGLPNDRFFAVRPEGSVSTLKIQRTERGDSAVYLCASSPYGGGPQHFGDGTRLSIL.

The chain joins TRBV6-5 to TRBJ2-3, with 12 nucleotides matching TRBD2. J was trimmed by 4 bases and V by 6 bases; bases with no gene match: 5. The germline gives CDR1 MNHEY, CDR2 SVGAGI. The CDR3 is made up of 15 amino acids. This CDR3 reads CASRTLAGGPDTQYF. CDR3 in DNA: TGTGCCAGCAGGACACTAGCGGGGGGTCCAGATACGCAGTATTTT.

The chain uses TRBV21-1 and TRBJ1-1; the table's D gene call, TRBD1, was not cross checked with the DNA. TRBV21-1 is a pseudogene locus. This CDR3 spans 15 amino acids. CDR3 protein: CASSPTGSGNTEAFF. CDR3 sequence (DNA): TGTGCCAGCAGCCCAACAGGGTCTGGGAACACTGAAGCTTTCTTT.

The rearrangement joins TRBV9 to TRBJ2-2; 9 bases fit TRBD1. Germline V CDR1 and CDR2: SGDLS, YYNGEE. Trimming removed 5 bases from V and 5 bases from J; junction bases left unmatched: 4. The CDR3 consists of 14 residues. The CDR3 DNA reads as TGTGCCAGCAGTGCAGACAGGGGGACCGGGGAGCTGTTTTTT. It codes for CASSADRGTGELFF. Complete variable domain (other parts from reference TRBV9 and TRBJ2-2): DSGVTQTPKHLITATGQRVTLRCSPRSGDLSVYWYQQSLDQGLQFLIQYYNGEERAKGNILERFSAQQFPDLHSELNLSSLELGDSALYFCASSADRGTGELFFGEGSRLTVL.

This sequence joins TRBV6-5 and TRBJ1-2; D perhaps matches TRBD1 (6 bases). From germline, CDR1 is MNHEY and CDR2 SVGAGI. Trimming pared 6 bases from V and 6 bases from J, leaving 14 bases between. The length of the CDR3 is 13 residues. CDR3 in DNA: TGTGCCAGCAGCATAACAGGGAGCCATGGCTACACCTTC. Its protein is CASSITGSHGYTF.